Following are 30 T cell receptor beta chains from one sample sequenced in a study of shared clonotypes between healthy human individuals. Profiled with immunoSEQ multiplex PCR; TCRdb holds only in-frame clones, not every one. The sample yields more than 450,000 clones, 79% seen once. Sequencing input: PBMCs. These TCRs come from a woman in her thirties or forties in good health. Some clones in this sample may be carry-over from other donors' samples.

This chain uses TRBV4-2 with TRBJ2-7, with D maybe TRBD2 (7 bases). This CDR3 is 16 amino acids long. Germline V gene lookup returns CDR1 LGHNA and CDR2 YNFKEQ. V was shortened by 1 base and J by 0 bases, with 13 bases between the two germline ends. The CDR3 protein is CASSQVGGQSSYEQYF. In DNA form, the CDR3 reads TGTGCCAGCAGCCAAGTCGGGGGGCAGAGCTCCTACGAGCAGTACTTC.

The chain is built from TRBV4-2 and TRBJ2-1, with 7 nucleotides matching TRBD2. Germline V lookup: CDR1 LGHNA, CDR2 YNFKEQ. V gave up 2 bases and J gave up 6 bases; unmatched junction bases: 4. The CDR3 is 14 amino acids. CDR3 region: CASSQPGTTNEQFF. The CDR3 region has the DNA TGTGCCAGCAGCCAACCAGGGACTACCAATGAGCAGTTCTTC.

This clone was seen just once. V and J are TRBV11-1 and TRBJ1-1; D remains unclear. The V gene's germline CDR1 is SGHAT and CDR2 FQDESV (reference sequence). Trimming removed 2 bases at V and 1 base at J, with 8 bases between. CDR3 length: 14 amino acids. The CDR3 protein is CASSLFGPNTEAFF. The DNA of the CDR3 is TGTGCCAGCAGCTTATTCGGACCGAACACTGAAGCTTTCTTT. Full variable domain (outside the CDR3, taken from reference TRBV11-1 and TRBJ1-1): EAEVAQSPRYKITEKSQAVAFWCDPISGHATLYWYRQILGQGPELLVQFQDESVVDDSQLPKDRFSAERLKGVDSTLKIQPAELGDSAMYLCASSLFGPNTEAFFGQGTRLTVV.

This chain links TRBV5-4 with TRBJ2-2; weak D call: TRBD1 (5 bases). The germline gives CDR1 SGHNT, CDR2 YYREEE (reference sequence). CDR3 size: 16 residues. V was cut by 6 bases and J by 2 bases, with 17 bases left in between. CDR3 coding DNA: TGTGCCAGCACCCCTGGTCAGGGCCGAAACACCGGGGAGCTGTTTTTT. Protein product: CASTPGQGRNTGELFF. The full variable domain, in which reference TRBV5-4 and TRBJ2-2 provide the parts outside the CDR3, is ETGVTQSPTHLIKTRGQQVTLRCSSQSGHNTVSWYQQALGQGPQFIFQYYREEENGRGNFPPRFSGLQFPNYSSELNVNALELDDSALYLCASTPGQGRNTGELFFGEGSRLTVL.

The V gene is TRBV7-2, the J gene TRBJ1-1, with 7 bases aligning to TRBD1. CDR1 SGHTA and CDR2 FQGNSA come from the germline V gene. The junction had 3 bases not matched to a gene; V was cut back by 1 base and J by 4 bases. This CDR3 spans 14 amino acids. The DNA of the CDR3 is TGTGCCAGCAGCTTAGTACGACAGGGCACTGAAGCTTTCTTT. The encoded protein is CASSLVRQGTEAFF.

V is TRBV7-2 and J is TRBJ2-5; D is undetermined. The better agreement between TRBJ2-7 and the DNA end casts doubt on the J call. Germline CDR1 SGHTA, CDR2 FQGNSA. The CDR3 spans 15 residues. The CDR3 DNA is TGTGCCAGCAGCTTAGGGTACAGAGGTCGCTCCGAGCAGTACTTC. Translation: CASSLGYRGRSEQYF.

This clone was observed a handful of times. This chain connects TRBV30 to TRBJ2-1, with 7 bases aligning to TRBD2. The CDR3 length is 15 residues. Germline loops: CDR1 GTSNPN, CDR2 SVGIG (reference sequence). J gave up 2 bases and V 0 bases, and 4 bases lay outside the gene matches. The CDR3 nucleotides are TGTGCCTGGAGTGTAGGGAGCGGGACCTACAATGAGCAGTTCTTC. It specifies CAWSVGSGTYNEQFF.

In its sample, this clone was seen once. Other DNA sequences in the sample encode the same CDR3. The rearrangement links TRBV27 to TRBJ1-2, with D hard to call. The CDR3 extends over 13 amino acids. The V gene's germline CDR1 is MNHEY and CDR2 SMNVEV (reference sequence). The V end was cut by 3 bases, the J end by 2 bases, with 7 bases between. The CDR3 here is CASSFSLNYGYTF. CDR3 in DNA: TGTGCCAGCAGTTTTTCCCTGAACTATGGCTACACCTTC.

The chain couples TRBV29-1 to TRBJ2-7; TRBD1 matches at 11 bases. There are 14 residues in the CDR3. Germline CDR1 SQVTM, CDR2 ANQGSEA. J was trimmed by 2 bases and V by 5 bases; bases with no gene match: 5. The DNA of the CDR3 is TGCAGCGTTCAGGGGACAGGGGGGACCTACGAGCAGTACTTC. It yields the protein CSVQGTGGTYEQYF.

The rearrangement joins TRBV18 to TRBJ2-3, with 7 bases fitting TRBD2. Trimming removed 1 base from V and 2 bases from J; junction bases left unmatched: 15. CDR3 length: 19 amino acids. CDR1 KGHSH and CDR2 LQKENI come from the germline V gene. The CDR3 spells CASSPLASGTIYVTDTQYF. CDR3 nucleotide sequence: TGTGCCAGCTCACCACTCGCTAGCGGCACAATTTATGTCACAGATACGCAGTATTTT.

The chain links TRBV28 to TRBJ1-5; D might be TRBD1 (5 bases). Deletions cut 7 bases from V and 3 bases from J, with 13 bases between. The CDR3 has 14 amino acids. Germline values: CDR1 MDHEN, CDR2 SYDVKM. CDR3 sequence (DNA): TGTGCCAGCAAATCGGGGCCGGACAATCAGCCCCAGCATTTT. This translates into CASKSGPDNQPQHF.

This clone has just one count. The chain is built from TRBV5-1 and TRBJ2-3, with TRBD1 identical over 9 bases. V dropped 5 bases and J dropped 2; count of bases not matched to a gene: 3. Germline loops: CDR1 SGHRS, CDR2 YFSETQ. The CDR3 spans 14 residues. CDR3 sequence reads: CASRQGAPTDTQYF. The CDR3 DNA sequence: TGCGCCAGCAGACAGGGGGCGCCCACAGATACGCAGTATTTT.

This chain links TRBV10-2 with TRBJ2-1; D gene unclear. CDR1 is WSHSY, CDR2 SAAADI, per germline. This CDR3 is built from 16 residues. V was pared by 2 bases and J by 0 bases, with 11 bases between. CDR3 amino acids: CASSEPNWRSYNEQFF. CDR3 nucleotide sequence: TGCGCCAGCAGTGAGCCTAATTGGCGCTCCTACAATGAGCAGTTCTTC.

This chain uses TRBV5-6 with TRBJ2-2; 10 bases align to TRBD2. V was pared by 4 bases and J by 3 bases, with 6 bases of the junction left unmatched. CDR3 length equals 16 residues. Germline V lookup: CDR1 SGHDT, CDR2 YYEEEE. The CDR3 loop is CASSPLAGGDTGELFF. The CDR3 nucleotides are TGTGCCAGCAGCCCGTTAGCGGGAGGAGACACCGGGGAGCTGTTTTTT.

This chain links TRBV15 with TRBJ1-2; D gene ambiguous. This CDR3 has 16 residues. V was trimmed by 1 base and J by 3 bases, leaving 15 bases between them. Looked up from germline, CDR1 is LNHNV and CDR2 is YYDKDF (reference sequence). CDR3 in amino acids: CATSRGVKGSDYGYTF. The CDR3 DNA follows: TGTGCCACCAGCAGAGGAGTCAAGGGTAGCGACTATGGCTACACCTTC.

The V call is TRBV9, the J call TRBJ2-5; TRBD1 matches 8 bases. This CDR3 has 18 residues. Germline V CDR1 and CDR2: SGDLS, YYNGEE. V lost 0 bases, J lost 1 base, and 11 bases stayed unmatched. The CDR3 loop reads CASSVDIGKGTGQETQYF. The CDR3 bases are TGTGCCAGCAGCGTAGATATCGGTAAAGGGACAGGCCAAGAGACCCAGTACTTC.

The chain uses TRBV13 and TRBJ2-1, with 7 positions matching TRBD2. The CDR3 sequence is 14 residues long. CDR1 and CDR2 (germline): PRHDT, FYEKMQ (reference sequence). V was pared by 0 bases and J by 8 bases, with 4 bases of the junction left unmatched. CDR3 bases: TGTGCCAGCAGCTTAGGACTAGCGAATGATGAGCAGTTCTTC. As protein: CASSLGLANDEQFF. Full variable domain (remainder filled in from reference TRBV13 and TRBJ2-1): AAGVIQSPRHLIKEKRETATLKCYPIPRHDTVYWYQQGPGQDPQFLISFYEKMQSDKGSIPDRFSAQQFSDYHSELNMSSLELGDSALYFCASSLGLANDEQFFGPGTRLTVL.

CDR3 nucleotide sequence: TGCGCCAGCACTTTGTCCGGGGAGCTGTTTTTT. Amino acid sequence: CASTLSGELFF. The chain recombines TRBV5-1 with TRBJ2-2; unclear D gene. Germline CDR1 reads SGHRS; CDR2 reads YFSETQ. The CDR3 loop spans 11 amino acids. Trimming shortened V by 6 bases and J by 6 bases, and 6 bases separated the two germline ends. The full variable domain, its missing parts supplied by reference TRBV5-1 and TRBJ2-2, is KAGVTQTPRYLIKTRGQQVTLSCSPISGHRSVSWYQQTPGQGLQFLFEYFSETQRNKGNFPGRFSGRQFSNSRSEMNVSTLELGDSALYLCASTLSGELFFGEGSRLTVL.

CDR3 region: CASVSGGRYYEQYF. The CDR3 DNA sequence: TGTGCCAGCGTCAGTGGAGGGCGGTACTACGAGCAGTACTTC. The chain links TRBV28 to TRBJ2-7; tentatively, D is TRBD2 (6 bases). Trimming shortened V by 8 bases and J by 3 bases, and 17 bases separated the two germline ends. The CDR3 sequence is 14 residues long. Per germline, CDR1 MDHEN and CDR2 SYDVKM.

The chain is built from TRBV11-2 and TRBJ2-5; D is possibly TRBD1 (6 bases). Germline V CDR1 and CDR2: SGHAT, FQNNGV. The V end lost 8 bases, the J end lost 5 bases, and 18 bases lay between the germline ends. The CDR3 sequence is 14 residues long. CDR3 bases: TGTGCCAGCCGGGAAACAGGGAAAGTGGAGACCCAGTACTTC. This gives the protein CASRETGKVETQYF.

This CDR3 is CATSNGLEINEQFF. CDR3 nucleotides: TGTGCCACCAGCAACGGACTAGAAATTAATGAGCAGTTCTTC. The chain recombines TRBV15 with TRBJ2-1; 7 nucleotides align to TRBD2. The germline gives CDR1 LNHNV, CDR2 YYDKDF (reference sequence). The CDR3 contains 14 residues. J lost 7 bases, V lost 4 bases, and 7 bases had no gene match.

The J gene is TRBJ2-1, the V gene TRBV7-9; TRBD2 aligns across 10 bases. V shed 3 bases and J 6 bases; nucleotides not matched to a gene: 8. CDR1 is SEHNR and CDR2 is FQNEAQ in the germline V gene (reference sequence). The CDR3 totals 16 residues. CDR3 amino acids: CASSFGSLAGVNEQFF. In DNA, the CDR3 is TGTGCCAGCAGCTTTGGGAGCCTAGCGGGAGTCAATGAGCAGTTCTTC.

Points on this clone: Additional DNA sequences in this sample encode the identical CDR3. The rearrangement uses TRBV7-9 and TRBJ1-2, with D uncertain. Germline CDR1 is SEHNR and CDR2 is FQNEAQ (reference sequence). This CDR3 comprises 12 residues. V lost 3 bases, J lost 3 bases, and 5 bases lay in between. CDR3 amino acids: CASSLDYYGYTF. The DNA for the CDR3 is TGTGCCAGCAGCTTGGACTACTATGGCTACACCTTC.

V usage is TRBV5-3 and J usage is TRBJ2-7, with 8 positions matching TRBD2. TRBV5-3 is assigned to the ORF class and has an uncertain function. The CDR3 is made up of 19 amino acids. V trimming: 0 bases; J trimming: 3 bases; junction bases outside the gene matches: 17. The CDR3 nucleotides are TGTGCCAGAAGCTTGGACCCATCTTGTGGACTAGCTGACTACTACGAGCAGTACTTC. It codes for CARSLDPSCGLADYYEQYF.

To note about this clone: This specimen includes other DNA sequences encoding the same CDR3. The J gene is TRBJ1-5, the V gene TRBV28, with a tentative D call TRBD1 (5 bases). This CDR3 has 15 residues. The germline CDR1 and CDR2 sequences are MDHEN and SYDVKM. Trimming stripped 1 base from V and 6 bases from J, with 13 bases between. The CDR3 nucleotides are TGTGCCAGCAGTTTATCCCAGGGTGCGGGTCAGCCCCAGCATTTT. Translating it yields CASSLSQGAGQPQHF.

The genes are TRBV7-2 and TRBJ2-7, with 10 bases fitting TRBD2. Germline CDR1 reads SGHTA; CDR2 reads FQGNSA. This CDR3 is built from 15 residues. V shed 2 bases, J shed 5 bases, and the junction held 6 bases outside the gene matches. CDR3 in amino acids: CASSLFSTSGNEQYF. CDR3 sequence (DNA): TGTGCCAGCAGCTTATTTAGTACTAGCGGGAACGAGCAGTACTTC.

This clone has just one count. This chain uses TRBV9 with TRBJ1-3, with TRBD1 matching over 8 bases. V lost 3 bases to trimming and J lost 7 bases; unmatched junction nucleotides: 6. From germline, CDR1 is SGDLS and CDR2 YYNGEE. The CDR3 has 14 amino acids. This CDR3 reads CASSASTGVNTIYF. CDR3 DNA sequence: TGTGCCAGCAGCGCCTCGACAGGGGTTAACACCATATATTTT.

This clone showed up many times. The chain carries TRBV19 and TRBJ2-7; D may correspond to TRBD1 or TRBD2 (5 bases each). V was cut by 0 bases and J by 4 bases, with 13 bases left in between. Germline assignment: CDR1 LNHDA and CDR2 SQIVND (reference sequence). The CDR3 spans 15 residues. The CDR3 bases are TGTGCCAGTAGTATAGACCCGGGACCCCGATACGAGCAGTACTTC. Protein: CASSIDPGPRYEQYF.

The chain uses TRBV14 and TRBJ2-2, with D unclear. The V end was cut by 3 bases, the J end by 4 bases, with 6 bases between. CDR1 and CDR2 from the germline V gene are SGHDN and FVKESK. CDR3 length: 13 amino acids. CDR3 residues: CASSHYSTGELFF. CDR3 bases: TGTGCCAGCAGCCATTATAGCACCGGGGAGCTGTTTTTT.

The CDR3 sequence is CASSLARRERGTDTQYF. The CDR3 coding sequence is TGTGCCAGCAGCTTAGCGAGGCGGGAAAGGGGTACAGATACGCAGTATTTT. The chain employs TRBV7-6 and TRBJ2-3, with D possibly TRBD2 on 6 matching bases. Germline CDR1 SGHVS, CDR2 FNYEAQ. CDR3 length: 17 amino acids. Deletions cut 0 bases from V and 3 bases from J, with 16 bases between.